This T cell receptor (beta chain) was recovered during a study of control samples from healthy donors and cancer patients. Germline loops: CDR1 KGHSH, CDR2 LQKENI. Deletions cut 6 bases from V and 10 bases from J, with 22 bases between. CDR3 size: 16 residues. Profiled with immunoSEQ multiplex PCR; TCRdb holds only in-frame clones, not every one. The table has some 100,000 clones, 75% to 85% seen once. The rearrangement joins TRBV18 to TRBJ1-6; D remains unclear. The clonotype was recovered from a woman in her 30s in good health. Sequenced material: blood. The CDR3 bases are TGTGCCAGCTCCTCGGAAGGAACCATTTCGGGCTCACCCCTCCACTTT. This translates into CASSSEGTISGSPLHF.